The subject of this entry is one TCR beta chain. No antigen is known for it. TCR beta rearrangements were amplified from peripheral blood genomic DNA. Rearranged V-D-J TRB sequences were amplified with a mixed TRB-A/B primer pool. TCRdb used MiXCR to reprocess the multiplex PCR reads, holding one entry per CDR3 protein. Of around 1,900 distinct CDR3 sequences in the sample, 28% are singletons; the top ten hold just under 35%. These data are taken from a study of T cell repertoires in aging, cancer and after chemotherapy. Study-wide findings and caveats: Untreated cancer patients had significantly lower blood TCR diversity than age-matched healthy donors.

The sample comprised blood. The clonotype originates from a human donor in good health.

DNA for the CDR3: TGTGCCAGCAGAAATAATGAAAAACTGTTTTTT. It yields the protein CASRNNEKLFF. The rearrangement uses TRBV7-4 and TRBJ1-4; no clear D gene. V lost 6 bases and J 4 bases, leaving 3 bases between the germline ends. Germline lookup yields CDR1 SGHVT and CDR2 SQSDAQ. CDR3 length: 11 amino acids.